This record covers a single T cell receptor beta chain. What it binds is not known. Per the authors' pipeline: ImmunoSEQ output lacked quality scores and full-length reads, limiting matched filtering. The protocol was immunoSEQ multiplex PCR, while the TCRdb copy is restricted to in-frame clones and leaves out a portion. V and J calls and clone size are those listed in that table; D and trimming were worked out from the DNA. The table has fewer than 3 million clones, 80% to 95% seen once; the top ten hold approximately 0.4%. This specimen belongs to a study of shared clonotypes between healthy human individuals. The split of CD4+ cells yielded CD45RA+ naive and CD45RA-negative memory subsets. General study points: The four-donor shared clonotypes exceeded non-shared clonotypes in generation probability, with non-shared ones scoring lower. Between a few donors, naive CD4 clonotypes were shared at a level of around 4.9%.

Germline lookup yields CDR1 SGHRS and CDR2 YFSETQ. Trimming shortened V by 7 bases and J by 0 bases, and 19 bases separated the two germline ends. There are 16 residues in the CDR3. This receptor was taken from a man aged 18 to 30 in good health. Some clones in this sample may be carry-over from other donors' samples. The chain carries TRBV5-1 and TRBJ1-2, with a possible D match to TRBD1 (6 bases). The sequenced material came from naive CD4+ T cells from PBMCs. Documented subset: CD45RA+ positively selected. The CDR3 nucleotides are TGCGCCAGCGACTCGGGGGGGCGGACGTCTAACTATGGCTACACCTTC. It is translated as CASDSGGRTSNYGYTF.